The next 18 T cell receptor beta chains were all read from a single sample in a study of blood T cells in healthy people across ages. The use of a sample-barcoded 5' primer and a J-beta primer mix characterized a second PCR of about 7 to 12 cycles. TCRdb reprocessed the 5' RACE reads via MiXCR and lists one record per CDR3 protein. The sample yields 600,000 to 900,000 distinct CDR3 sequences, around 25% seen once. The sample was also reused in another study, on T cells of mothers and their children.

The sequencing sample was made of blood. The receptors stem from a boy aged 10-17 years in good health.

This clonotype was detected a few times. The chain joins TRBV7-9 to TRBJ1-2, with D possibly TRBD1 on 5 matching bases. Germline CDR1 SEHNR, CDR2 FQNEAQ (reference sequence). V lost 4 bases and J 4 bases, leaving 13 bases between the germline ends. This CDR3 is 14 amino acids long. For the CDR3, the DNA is TGTGCCAGCAGCTCTCAGGGTGGGCCCTATGGCTACACCTTC. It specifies CASSSQGGPYGYTF. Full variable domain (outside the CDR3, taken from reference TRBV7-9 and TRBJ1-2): DTGVSQNPRHKITKRGQNVTFRCDPISEHNRLYWYRQTLGQGPEFLTYFQNEAQLEKSRLLSDRFSAERPKGSFSTLEIQRTEQGDSAMYLCASSSQGGPYGYTFGSGTRLTVV.

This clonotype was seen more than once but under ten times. DNA for the CDR3: TGTGCCAGCAATGGTTTGGGACAGGGGGCGCTTAAGGCCCAGTACTTC. Translated: CASNGLGQGALKAQYF. This rearrangement joins TRBV28 to TRBJ2-5; TRBD1 aligns across 12 bases. The J segment lost 9 bases and the V segment lost 7 bases, leaving 15 bases of the junction unmatched. Germline assignment: CDR1 MDHEN and CDR2 SYDVKM. CDR3 length equals 16 residues.

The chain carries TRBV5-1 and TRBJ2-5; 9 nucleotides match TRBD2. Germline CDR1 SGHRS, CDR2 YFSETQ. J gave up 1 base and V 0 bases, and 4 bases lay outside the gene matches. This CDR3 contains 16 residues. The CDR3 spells CASSLGPSGAQETQYF. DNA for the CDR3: TGCGCCAGCAGCTTGGGTCCTAGCGGGGCCCAAGAGACCCAGTACTTC.

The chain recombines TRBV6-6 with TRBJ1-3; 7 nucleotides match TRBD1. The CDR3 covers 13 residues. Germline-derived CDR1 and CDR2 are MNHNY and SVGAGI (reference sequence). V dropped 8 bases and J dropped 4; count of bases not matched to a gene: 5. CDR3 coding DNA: TGTGCCAGCGGGCAGGGACAGGGAAACACCATATATTTT. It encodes CASGQGQGNTIYF.

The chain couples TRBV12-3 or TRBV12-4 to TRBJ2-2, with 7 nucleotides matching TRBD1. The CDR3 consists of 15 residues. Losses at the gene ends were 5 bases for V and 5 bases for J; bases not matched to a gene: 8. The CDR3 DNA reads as TGTGCCAGCAGTCCAAGACAGGGCCGGACCGGGGAGCTGTTTTTT. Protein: CASSPRQGRTGELFF.

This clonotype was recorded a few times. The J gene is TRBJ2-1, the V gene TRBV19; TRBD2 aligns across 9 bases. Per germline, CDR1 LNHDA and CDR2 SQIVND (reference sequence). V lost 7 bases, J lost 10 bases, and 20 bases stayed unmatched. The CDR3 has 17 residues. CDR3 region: CASTTGGGLAKEGEQFF. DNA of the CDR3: TGTGCCAGTACGACGGGAGGCGGACTAGCGAAGGAAGGCGAGCAGTTCTTC.

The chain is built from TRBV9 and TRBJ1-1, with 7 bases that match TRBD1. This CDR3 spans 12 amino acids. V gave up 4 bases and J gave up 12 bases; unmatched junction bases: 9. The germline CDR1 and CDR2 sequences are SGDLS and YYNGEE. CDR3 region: CASSSRQGKTFF. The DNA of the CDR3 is TGTGCCAGCAGCTCCAGACAGGGAAAGACTTTCTTT.

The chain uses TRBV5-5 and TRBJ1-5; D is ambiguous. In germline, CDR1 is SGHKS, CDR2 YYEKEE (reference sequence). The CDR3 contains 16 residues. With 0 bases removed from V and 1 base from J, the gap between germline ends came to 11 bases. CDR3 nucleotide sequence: TGTGCCAGCAGCTTGGGAAGTCAGTGGAGCAATCAGCCCCAGCATTTT. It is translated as CASSLGSQWSNQPQHF.

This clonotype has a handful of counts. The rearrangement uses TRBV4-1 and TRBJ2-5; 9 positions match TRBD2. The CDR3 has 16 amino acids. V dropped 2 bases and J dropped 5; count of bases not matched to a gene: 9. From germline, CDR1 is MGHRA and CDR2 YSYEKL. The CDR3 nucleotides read TGCGCCAGCAGCCAAAGAGGGACTAGCCTCGGGGAGACCCAGTACTTC. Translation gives CASSQRGTSLGETQYF.

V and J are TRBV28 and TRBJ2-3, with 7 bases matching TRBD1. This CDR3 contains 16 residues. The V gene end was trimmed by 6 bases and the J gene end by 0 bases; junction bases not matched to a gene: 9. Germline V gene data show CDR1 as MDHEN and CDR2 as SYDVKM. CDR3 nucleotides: TGTGCCAGCAGCCTCCCGACAGGGTCGAGCACAGATACGCAGTATTTT. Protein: CASSLPTGSSTDTQYF.

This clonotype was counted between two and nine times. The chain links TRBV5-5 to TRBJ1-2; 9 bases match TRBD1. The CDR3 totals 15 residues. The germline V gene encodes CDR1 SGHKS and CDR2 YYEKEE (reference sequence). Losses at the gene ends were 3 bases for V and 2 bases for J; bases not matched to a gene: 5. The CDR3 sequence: CASSWTGEKNYGYTF. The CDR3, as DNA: TGTGCCAGCAGCTGGACAGGGGAGAAGAACTATGGCTACACCTTC.

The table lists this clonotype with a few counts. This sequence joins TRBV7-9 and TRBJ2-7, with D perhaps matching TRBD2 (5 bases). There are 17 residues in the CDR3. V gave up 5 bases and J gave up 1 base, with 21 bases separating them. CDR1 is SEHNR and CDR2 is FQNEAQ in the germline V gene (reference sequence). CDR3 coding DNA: TGTGCCAGCAGCGCCACTTACGCGGGCGTCGGTTCCTACGAGCAGTACTTC. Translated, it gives CASSATYAGVGSYEQYF.

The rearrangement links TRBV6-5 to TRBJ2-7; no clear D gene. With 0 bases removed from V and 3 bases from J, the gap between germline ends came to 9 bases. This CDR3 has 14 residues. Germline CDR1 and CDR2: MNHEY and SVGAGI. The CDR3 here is CASSYSESLYEQYF. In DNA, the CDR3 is TGTGCCAGCAGTTACTCGGAGAGCCTCTACGAGCAGTACTTC.

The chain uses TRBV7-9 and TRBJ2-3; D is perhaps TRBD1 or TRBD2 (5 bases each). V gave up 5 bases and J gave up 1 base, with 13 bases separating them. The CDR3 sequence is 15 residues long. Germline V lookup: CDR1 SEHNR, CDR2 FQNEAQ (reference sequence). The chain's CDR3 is CASSPGTLGTDTQYF. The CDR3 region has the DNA TGTGCCAGCAGCCCTGGGACGCTGGGCACAGATACGCAGTATTTT.

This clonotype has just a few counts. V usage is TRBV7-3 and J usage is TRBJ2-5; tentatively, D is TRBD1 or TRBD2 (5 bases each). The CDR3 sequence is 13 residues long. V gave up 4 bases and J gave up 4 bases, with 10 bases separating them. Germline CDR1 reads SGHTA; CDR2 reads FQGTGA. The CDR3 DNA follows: TGTGCCAGCAGCTGGGACCTGGGAGAGACCCAGTACTTC. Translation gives CASSWDLGETQYF.

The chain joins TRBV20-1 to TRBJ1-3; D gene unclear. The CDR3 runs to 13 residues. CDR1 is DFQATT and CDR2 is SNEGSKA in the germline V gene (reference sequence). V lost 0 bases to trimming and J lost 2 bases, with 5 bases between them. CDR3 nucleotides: TGCAGTGCTAGAGAGAAAGCTGGAAACACCATATATTTT. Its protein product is CSAREKAGNTIYF.

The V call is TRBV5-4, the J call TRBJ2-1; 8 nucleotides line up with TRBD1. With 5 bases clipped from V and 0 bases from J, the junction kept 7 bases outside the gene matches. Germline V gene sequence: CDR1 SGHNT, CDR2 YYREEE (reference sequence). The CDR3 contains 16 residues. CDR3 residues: CASRPDRGSSYNEQFF. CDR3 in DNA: TGTGCCAGCAGACCCGACAGGGGTAGCTCCTACAATGAGCAGTTCTTC.

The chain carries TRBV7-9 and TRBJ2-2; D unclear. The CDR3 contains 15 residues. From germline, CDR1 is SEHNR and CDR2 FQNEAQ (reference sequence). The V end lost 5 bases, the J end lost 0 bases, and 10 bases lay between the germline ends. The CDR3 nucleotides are TGTGCCAGCAGCCACCTCCTAGCGAACACCGGGGAGCTGTTTTTT. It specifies CASSHLLANTGELFF. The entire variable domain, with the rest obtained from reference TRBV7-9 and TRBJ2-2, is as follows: DTGVSQNPRHKITKRGQNVTFRCDPISEHNRLYWYRQTLGQGPEFLTYFQNEAQLEKSRLLSDRFSAERPKGSFSTLEIQRTEQGDSAMYLCASSHLLANTGELFFGEGSRLTVL.